This section outlines one TCR beta chain sequence together with its context. The data stem from a study of OX40 agonist ivuxolimab in advanced cancers. Libraries were prepared by immunoSEQ multiplex PCR; TCRdb keeps only in-frame clonotypes and omits some of them. The repertoire holds over 55,000 clones, 70% to 85% seen once, with around 1.5% in the top ten. Germline-derived CDR1 and CDR2 are SGHTA and FQGNSA. The V and J ends lost 5 bases and 1 base, in that order; junction bases with no gene match: 6. The CDR3 is 15 residues long. Autoimmune disease history or systemic immunosuppression excluded patients.

Specimen: CD4+ or CD8+ T cells sorted from blood, collected in a trial of the OX40 agonist ivuxolimab. The chain joins TRBV7-2 to TRBJ2-3; the match to TRBD2 covers 7 bases. This clonotype was obtained from an adult with an advanced solid tumor such as melanoma, head and neck, liver or kidney cancer. CDR3 nucleotides: TGTGCCAGCAGCCCTGGCGGGAGCGGCACAGATACGCAGTATTTT. Amino acids: CASSPGGSGTDTQYF. Full variable domain (outside the CDR3, taken from reference TRBV7-2 and TRBJ2-3): GAGVSQSPSNKVTEKGKDVELRCDPISGHTALYWYRQSLGQGLEFLIYFQGNSAPDKSGLPSDRFSAERTGGSVSTLTIQRTQQEDSAVYLCASSPGGSGTDTQYFGPGTRLTVL.